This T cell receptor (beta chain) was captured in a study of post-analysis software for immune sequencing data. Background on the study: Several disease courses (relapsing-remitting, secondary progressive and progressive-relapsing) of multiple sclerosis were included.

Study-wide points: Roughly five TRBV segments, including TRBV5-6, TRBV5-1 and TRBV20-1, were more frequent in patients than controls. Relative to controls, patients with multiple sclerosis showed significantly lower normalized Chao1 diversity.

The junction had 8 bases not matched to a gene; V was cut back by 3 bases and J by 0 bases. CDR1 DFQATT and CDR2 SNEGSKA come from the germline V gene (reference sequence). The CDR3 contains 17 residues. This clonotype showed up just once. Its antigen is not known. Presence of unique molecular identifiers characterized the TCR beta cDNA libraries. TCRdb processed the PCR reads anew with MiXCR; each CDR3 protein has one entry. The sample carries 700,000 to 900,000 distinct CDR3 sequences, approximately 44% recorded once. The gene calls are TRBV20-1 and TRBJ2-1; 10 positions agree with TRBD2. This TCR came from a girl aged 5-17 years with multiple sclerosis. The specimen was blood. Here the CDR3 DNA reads TGCAGTGCTAGTCCCGGACTAGCGGTAGTCTCCTACAATGAGCAGTTCTTC. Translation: CSASPGLAVVSYNEQFF.